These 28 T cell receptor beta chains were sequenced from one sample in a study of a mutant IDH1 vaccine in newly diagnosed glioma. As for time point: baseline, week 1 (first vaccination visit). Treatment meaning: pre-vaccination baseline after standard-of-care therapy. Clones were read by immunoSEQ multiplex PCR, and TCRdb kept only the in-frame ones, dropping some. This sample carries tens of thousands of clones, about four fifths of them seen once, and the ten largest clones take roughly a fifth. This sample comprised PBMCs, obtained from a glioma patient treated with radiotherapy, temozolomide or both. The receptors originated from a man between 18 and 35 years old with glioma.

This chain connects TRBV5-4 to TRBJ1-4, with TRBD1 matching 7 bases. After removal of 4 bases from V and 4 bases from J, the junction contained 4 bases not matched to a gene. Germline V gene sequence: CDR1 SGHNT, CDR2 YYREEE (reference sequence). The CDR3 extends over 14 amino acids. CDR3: CASSKGQFNEKLFF. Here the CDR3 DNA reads TGTGCCAGCAGCAAGGGACAGTTTAATGAAAAACTGTTTTTT.

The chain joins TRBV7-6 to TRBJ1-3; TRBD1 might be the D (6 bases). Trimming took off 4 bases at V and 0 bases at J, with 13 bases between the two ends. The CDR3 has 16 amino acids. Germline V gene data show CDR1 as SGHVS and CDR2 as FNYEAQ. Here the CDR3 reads CASSSSGTSSGNTIYF. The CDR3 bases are TGTGCCAGCAGCTCATCCGGGACAAGCTCTGGAAACACCATATATTTT.

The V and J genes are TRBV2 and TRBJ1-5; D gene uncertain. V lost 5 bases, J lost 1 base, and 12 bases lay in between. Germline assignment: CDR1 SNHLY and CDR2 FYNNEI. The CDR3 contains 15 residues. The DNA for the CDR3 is TGTGCCAGCAGTCCCGACAAACTCAGCAATCAGCCCCAGCATTTT. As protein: CASSPDKLSNQPQHF.

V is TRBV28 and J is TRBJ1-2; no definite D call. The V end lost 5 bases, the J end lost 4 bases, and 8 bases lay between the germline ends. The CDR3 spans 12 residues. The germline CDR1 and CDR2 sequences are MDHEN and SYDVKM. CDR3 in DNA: TGTGCCAGCAGTCGTGCTGGCTATGGCTACACCTTC. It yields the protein CASSRAGYGYTF.

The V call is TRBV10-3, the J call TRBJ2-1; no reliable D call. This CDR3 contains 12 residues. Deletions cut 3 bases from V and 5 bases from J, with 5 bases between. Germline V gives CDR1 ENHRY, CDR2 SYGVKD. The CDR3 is CAISDQNNEQFF. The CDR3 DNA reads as TGTGCCATCAGTGATCAGAACAATGAGCAGTTCTTC.

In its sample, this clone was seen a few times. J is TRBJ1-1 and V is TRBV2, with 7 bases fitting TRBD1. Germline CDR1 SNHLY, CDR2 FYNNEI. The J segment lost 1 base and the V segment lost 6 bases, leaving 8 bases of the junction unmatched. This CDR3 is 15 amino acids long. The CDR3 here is CASRETGLGNTEAFF. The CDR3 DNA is TGTGCCAGCAGGGAGACAGGGCTTGGGAACACTGAAGCTTTCTTT.

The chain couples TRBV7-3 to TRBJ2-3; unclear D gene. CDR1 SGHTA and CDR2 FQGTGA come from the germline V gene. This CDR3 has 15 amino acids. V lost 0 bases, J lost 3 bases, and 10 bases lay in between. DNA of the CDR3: TGTGCCAGCAGCTTAACCCTTGGTGGGACAGATACGCAGTATTTT. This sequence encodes CASSLTLGGTDTQYF.

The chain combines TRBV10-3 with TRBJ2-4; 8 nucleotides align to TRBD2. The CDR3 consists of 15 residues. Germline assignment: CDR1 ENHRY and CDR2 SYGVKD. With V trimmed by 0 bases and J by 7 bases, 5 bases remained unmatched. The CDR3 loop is CAISESSSGGNIQYF. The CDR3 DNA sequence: TGTGCCATCAGTGAGTCTTCCTCGGGGGGGAACATTCAGTACTTC.

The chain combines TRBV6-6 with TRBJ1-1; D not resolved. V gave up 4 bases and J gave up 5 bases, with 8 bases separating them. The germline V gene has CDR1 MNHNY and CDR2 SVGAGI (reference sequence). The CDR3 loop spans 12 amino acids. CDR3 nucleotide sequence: TGTGCCAGCAGTTCCCCGGCAACTGAAGCTTTCTTT. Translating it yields CASSSPATEAFF.

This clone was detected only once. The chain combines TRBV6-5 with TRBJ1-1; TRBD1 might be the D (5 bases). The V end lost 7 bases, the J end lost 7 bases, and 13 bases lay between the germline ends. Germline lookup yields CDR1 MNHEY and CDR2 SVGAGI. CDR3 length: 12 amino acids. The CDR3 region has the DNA TGTGCCAGCACCCAGGGCGGGGGTGAAGCTTTCTTT. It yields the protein CASTQGGGEAFF.

In nucleotides, the CDR3 is TGTGCCAGCAGCTCATTATCACCCCTCCACTTT. This gives the protein CASSSLSPLHF. This chain joins TRBV7-9 and TRBJ1-6; no clear D gene. The CDR3 loop spans 11 amino acids. Trimming removed 4 bases from V and 10 bases from J, with 5 bases in between. Per germline, CDR1 SEHNR and CDR2 FQNEAQ (reference sequence).

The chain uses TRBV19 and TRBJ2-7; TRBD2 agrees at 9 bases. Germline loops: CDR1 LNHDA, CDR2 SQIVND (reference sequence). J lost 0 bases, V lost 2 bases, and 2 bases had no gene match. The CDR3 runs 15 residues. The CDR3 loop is CASSILAGPSYEQYF. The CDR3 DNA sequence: TGTGCCAGTAGTATACTAGCGGGACCCTCCTACGAGCAGTACTTC.

CDR3 bases: TGTGCCAGCAGGCCAATCACCGCGGAAGCTTTCTTT. Translated, it gives CASRPITAEAFF. The chain recombines TRBV7-6 with TRBJ1-1; unclear D gene. CDR1 and CDR2 (germline): SGHVS, FNYEAQ. V was trimmed by 6 bases and J by 8 bases, leaving 13 bases between them. This CDR3 contains 12 residues. The variable domain in full, with the rest retrieved from reference TRBV7-6 and TRBJ1-1, is GAGVSQSPRYKVTKRGQDVALRCDPISGHVSLYWYRQALGQGPEFLTYFNYEAQQDKSGLPNDRFSAERPEGSISTLTIQRTEQRDSAMYRCASRPITAEAFFGQGTRLTVV.

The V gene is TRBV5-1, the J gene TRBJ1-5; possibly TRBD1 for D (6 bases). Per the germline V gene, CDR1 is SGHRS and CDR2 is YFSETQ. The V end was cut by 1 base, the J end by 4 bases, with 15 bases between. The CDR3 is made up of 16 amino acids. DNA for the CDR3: TGCGCCAGCAGCTTGAGGCTCGGACAGCCTAATCAGCCCCAGCATTTT. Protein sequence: CASSLRLGQPNQPQHF.

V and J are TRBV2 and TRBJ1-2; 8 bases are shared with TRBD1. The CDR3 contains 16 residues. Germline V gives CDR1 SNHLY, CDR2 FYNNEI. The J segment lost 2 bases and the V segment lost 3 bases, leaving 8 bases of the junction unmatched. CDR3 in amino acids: CASSDPGGLYNYGYTF. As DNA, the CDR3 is TGTGCCAGCAGTGATCCAGGGGGCCTGTACAACTATGGCTACACCTTC.

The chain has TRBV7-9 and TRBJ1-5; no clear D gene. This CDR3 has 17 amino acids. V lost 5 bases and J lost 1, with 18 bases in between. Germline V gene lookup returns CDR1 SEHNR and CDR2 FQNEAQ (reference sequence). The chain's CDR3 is CASSPGTDSWSNQPQHF. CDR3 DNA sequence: TGTGCCAGCAGCCCAGGCACGGATTCCTGGAGCAATCAGCCCCAGCATTTT.

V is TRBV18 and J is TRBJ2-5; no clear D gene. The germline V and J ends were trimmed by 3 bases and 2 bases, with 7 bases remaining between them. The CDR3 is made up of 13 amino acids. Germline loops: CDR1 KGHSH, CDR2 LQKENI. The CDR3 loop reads CASSPENQETQYF. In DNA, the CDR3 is TGTGCCAGCTCACCTGAGAATCAAGAGACCCAGTACTTC.

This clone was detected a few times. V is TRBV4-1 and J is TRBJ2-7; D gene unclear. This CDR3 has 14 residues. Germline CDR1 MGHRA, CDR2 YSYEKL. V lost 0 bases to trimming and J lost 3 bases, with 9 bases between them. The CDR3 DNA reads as TGCGCCAGCAGCCAAGATTACGACGGCTACGAGCAGTACTTC. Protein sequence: CASSQDYDGYEQYF.

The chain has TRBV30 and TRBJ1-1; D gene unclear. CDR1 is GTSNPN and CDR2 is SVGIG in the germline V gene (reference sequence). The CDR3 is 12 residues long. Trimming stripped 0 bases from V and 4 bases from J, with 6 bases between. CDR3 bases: TGTGCCTGGAGTGTAGCGGTCACTGAAGCTTTCTTT. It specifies CAWSVAVTEAFF.

CDR3 in amino acids: CASSYDRQAADTQYF. The DNA of the CDR3 is TGTGCCAGCAGTTATGATCGACAGGCGGCAGATACGCAGTATTTT. The chain is built from TRBV6-6 and TRBJ2-3, with D possibly being TRBD1 (6 bases). Trimming cost V 3 bases and J 4 bases, with 14 bases left between them. This CDR3 has 15 residues. Germline-derived CDR1 and CDR2 are MNHNY and SVGAGI (reference sequence).

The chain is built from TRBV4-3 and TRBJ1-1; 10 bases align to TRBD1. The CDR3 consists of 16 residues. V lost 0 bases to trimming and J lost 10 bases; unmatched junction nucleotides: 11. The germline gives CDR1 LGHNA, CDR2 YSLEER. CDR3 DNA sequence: TGCGCCAGCAGCCAAGATGATCCGGGACAGGGGCGGGCAGCTTTCTTT. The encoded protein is CASSQDDPGQGRAAFF.

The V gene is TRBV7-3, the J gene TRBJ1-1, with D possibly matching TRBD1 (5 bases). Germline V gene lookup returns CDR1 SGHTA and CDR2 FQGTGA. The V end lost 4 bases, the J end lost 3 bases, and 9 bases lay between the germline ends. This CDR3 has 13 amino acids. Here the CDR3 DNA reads TGTGCCAGCAGCTGGCAGGGTTACACTGAAGCTTTCTTT. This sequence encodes CASSWQGYTEAFF.

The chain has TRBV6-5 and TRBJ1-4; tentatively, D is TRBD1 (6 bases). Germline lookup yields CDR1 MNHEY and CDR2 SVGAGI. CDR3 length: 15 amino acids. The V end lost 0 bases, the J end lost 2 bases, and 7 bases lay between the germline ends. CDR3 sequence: CASSYSGATNEKLFF. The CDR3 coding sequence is TGTGCCAGCAGTTACTCGGGGGCGACTAATGAAAAACTGTTTTTT.

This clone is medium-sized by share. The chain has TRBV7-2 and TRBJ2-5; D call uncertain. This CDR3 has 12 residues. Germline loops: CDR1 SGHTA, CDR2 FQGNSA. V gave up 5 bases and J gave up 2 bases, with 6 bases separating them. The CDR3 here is CASSLTQETQYF. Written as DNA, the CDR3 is TGTGCCAGCAGCCTTACACAAGAGACCCAGTACTTC.

Here the CDR3 DNA reads TGCGCCAGCAGCCAAGGGGTCTATATTGGGGAGACCCAGTACTTC. Translation: CASSQGVYIGETQYF. V usage is TRBV4-3 and J usage is TRBJ2-5, with D unclear. Per germline, CDR1 LGHNA and CDR2 YSLEER. CDR3 length equals 15 residues. The germline V and J ends were trimmed by 1 base and 5 bases, with 14 bases remaining between them.

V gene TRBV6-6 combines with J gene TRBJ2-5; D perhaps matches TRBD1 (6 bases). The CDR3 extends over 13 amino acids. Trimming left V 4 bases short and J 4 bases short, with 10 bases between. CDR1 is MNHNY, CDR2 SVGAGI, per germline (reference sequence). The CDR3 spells CASSFRDIETQYF. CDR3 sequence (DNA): TGTGCCAGCAGTTTTCGGGACATAGAGACCCAGTACTTC.

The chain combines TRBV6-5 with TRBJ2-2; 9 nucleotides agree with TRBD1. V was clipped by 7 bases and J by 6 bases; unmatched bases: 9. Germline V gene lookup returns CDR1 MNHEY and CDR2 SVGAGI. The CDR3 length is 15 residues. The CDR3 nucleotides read TGTGCCAGCACCCCGGACAGGGGTTCCGCCGGGGAGCTGTTTTTT. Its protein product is CASTPDRGSAGELFF.

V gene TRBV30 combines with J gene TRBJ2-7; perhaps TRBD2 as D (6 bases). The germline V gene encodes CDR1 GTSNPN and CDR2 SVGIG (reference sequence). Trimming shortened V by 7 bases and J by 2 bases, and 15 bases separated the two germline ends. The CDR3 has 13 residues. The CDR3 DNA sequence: TGTGCCTTAAAGGGACTGCCGCCCTACGAGCAGTACTTC. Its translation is CALKGLPPYEQYF.